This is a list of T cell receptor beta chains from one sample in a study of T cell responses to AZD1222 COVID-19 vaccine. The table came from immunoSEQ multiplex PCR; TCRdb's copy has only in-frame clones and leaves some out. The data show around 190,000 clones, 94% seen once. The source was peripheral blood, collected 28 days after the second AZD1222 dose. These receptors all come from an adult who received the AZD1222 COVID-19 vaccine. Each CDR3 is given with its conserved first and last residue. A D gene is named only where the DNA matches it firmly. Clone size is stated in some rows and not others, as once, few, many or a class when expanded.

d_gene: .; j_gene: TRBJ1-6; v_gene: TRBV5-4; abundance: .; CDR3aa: CASSLAENPLYNSPLHF; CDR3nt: TGTGCCAGCAGCTTGGCGGAGAATCCACTCTATAATTCACCCCTCCACTTT
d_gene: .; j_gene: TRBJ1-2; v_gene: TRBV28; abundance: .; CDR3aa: CASSTGFRGYTF; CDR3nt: TGTGCCAGCAGTACGGGGTTCCGGGGCTACACCTTC
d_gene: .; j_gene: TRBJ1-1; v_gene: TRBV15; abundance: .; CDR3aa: CATSLQGNTEAFF; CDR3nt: TGTGCCACCAGCTTACAGGGGAACACTGAAGCTTTCTTT
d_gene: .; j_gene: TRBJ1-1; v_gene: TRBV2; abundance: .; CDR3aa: CASSEILTNTEAFF; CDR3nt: TGTGCCAGCAGTGAAATTCTAACGAACACTGAAGCTTTCTTT
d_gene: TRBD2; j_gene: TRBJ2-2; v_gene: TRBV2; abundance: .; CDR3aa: CASSERRAGGRTGELFF; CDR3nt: TGTGCCAGCAGTGAGCGGAGAGCGGGGGGGCGGACCGGGGAGCTGTTTTTT
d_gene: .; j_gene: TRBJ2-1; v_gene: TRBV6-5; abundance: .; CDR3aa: CASSLYNEQFF; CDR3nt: TGTGCCAGCAGTCTATACAATGAGCAGTTCTTC
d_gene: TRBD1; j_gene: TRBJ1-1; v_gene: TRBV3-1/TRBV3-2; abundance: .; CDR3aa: CASSHRGSRGPLNTEAFF; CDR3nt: TGTGCCAGCAGCCATCGGGGTAGCAGGGGGCCCTTGAACACTGAAGCTTTCTTT
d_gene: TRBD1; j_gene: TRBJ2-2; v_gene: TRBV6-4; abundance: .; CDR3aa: CASSVLAGGNTGELFF; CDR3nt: TGTGCCAGCAGTGTGTTGGCAGGGGGCAACACCGGGGAGCTGTTTTTT
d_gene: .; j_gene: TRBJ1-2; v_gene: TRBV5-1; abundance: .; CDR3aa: CASSLRGLEGYTF; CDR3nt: TGCGCCAGCAGCTTGAGGGGGTTGGAAGGCTACACCTTC
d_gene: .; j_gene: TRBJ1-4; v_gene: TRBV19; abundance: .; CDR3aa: CASSINTGREKLFF; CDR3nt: TGTGCCAGTAGTATTAATACAGGGAGGGAAAAACTGTTTTTT
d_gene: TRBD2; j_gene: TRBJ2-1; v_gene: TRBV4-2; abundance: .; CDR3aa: CASSRTRREGPHEQFF; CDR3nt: TGTGCCAGCAGCCGAACTCGGCGGGAGGGCCCCCATGAGCAGTTCTTC
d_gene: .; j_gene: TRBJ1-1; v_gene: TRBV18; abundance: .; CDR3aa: CASSPLGGERSEAFF; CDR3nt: TGTGCCAGCTCACCGCTTGGGGGGGAAAGGTCTGAAGCTTTCTTT
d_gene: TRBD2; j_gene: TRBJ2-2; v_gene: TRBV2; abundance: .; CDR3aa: CASTEWRGGRTGELFF; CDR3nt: TGTGCCAGCACCGAATGGCGGGGGGGCCGGACCGGGGAGCTGTTTTTT
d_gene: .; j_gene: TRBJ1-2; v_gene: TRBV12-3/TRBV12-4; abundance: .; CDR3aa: CASSRGNYGYTF; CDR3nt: TGTGCCAGCAGTAGGGGGAACTATGGCTACACCTTC
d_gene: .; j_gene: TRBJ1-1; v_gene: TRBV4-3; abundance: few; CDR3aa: CASSQDLGAEAFF; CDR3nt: TGCGCCAGCAGCCAAGATTTGGGAGCTGAAGCTTTCTTT
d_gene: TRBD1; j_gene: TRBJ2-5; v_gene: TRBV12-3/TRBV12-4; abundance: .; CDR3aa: CASSLPGQGYQYF; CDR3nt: TGTGCCAGCAGTCTCCCGGGACAGGGTTATCAGTACTTC
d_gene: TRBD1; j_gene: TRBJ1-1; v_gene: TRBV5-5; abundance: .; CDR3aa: CASSRTGNTEAFF; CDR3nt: TGTGCCAGCAGCCGGACAGGGAACACTGAAGCTTTCTTT
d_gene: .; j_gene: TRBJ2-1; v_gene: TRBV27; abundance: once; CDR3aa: CASSSGLLSYNEQFF; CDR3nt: TGTGCCAGCAGTTCGGGACTTCTGTCCTACAATGAGCAGTTCTTC
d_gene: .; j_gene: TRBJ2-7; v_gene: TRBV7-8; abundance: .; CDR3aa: CASSQPPWASATYEQYF; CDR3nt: TGTGCCAGCAGCCAACCGCCGTGGGCTAGCGCGACCTACGAGCAGTACTTC
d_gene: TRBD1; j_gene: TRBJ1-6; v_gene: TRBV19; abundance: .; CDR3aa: CASRDRGLSPLHF; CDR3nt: TGTGCCAGTAGGGACAGGGGGCTTTCACCCCTCCACTTT
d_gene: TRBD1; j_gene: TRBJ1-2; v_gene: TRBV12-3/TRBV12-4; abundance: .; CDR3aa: CASGLQGVGYTF; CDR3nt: TGTGCCAGCGGACTACAGGGGGTCGGCTACACCTTC
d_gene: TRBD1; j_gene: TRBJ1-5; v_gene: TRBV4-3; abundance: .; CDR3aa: CASSRDRGLSNQPQHF; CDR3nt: TGCGCCAGCAGCCGGGACAGGGGTTTGAGCAATCAGCCCCAGCATTTT
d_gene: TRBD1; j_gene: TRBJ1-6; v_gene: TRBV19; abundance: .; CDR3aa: CASRRGQQDNSPLHF; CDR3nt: TGTGCCAGTAGGAGGGGGCAGCAGGATAATTCACCCCTCCACTTT
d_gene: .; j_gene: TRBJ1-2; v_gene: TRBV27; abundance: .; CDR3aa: CASSLSANYGYTF; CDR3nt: TGTGCCAGCAGTTTATCTGCTAACTATGGCTACACCTTC
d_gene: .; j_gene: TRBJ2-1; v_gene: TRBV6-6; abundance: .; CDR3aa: CAIRAPGALNEQFF; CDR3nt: TGTGCCATTCGGGCTCCGGGGGCCCTCAATGAGCAGTTCTTC